Presented here are 18 T cell receptor beta chains from one specimen sequenced in a study of CD8 T cells in ankylosing spondylitis. Study-wide findings and caveats: Characteristic, it appeared, of ankylosing spondylitis blood was a TCR beta motif of about eight highly homologous variants.

No cognate antigen is known for these TCRs. TCRdb passed the 5' RACE reads through MiXCR, listing each CDR3 protein once. Of about 540,000 distinct CDR3 sequences listed, about 13% are singletons. What was sequenced was blood, either unsorted or a sorted T cell fraction (not recorded which). These receptors all stem from a male donor with ankylosing spondylitis.

J is TRBJ2-7 and V is TRBV20-1; the match to TRBD2 covers 9 bases. Germline values: CDR1 DFQATT, CDR2 SNEGSKA (reference sequence). V was pared by 3 bases and J by 4 bases, with 7 bases of the junction left unmatched. The CDR3 contains 14 residues. The CDR3 nucleotides read TGCAGTGCTAGTAGGACGGCGGGAGGGTACGAGCAGTACGTC. Translating gives CSASRTAGGYEQYV.

The table lists this clonotype with many counts. This sequence joins TRBV5-6 and TRBJ2-1, with 10 positions matching TRBD2. This CDR3 spans 17 amino acids. The V gene end was trimmed by 4 bases and the J gene end by 5 bases; junction bases not matched to a gene: 12. CDR1 is SGHDT and CDR2 is YYEEEE in the germline V gene. Written as DNA, the CDR3 is TGTGCCAGCAGCCCTATGAGGACTAGCGGATGGAACAATGAGCAGTTCTTC. It specifies CASSPMRTSGWNNEQFF.

This clonotype was observed a few times. The chain links TRBV20-1 to TRBJ2-5, with D tentatively TRBD1 (6 bases). Trimming took off 6 bases at V and 2 bases at J, with 13 bases between the two ends. There are 13 residues in the CDR3. Germline V gene sequence: CDR1 DFQATT, CDR2 SNEGSKA (reference sequence). The CDR3 reads CSAPGHIQETQYF. In DNA form, the CDR3 reads TGCAGTGCCCCGGGACACATACAAGAGACCCAGTACTTC.

This CDR3 is CARYLTGRYQETQYF. In nucleotides, the CDR3 is TGTGCCCGATACCTCACAGGGCGGTACCAAGAGACCCAGTACTTC. This chain joins TRBV27 and TRBJ2-5, with D tentatively TRBD1 (6 bases). The CDR3 contains 15 residues. The germline V and J ends were trimmed by 11 bases and 0 bases, with 19 bases remaining between them. Per germline, CDR1 MNHEY and CDR2 SMNVEV (reference sequence).

Only a few counts were recorded for this clonotype. The V gene is TRBV20-1, the J gene TRBJ2-7, with D perhaps matching TRBD2 (5 bases). Germline V gene sequence: CDR1 DFQATT, CDR2 SNEGSKA (reference sequence). The germline V and J ends were trimmed by 3 bases and 3 bases, with 18 bases remaining between them. CDR3 size: 15 residues. CDR3 in amino acids: CSASLPRARYYEQYF. CDR3 sequence (DNA): TGCAGTGCTAGTCTGCCGAGGGCCCGCTACTACGAGCAGTACTTC.

This clonotype has a count of ten or more. This rearrangement joins TRBV5-1 to TRBJ2-1; TRBD2 might be the D (5 bases). CDR1 is SGHRS, CDR2 YFSETQ, per germline. The CDR3 extends over 15 amino acids. Trimming removed 4 bases from V and 9 bases from J, with 20 bases in between. As DNA, the CDR3 is TGCGCCAGCAGCCCAACCTACAGCGGTATGGGTGAGCAGTTCTTC. Translated, it gives CASSPTYSGMGEQFF.

This clonotype was detected many times. The chain employs TRBV7-9 and TRBJ1-4; D remains unclear. The CDR3 sequence is 14 residues long. CDR1 and CDR2 from the germline V gene are SEHNR and FQNEAQ (reference sequence). V shed 6 bases and J shed 8 bases, with 16 bases lying between them. CDR3 sequence: CASRQGSTYEKLFF. The CDR3 DNA reads as TGTGCCAGCAGGCAAGGGAGCACCTACGAAAAACTGTTTTTT.

The J gene is TRBJ1-5, the V gene TRBV7-2; D gene ambiguous. V was clipped by 3 bases and J by 1 base, with 10 bases between them. CDR1 SGHTA and CDR2 FQGNSA come from the germline V gene. There are 15 residues in the CDR3. The CDR3 DNA reads as TGTGCCAGCAGCTTCACGTCCTACAGCAATCAGCCCCAGCATTTT. This encodes CASSFTSYSNQPQHF.

J is TRBJ2-1 and V is TRBV4-2, with 8 bases lining up with TRBD2. Germline CDR1 reads LGHNA; CDR2 reads YNFKEQ. The CDR3 extends over 15 amino acids. V shed 0 bases and J 9 bases; nucleotides not matched to a gene: 7. In nucleotides, the CDR3 is TGTGCCAGCAGCCAAGATTGGGGACTAGATTCTGAGCAGTTCTTC. It yields the protein CASSQDWGLDSEQFF.

This clonotype was seen only a few times. The chain joins TRBV20-1 to TRBJ1-1, with D maybe TRBD1 (5 bases). The CDR3 runs to 12 residues. Looked up from germline, CDR1 is DFQATT and CDR2 is SNEGSKA (reference sequence). Deletions cut 0 bases from V and 11 bases from J, with 13 bases between. The DNA for the CDR3 is TGCAGTGCTAGAGAAGTCATCGGGGACGCTTTCTTT. It is translated as CSAREVIGDAFF.

This clonotype showed up many times. The chain joins TRBV3-1 to TRBJ1-1; 10 bases agree with TRBD1. The trim removed 2 bases at V and 7 bases at J, leaving 10 bases unmatched. Germline CDR1 is LGHDT and CDR2 is YNNKEL (reference sequence). The CDR3 length is 16 residues. DNA of the CDR3: TGTGCCAGCAGCCAAACTGCGGGACAGGGGAAAGGTGAAGCTTTCTTT. Translating it yields CASSQTAGQGKGEAFF.

This clonotype was recorded at least ten times. The V call is TRBV12-3 or TRBV12-4, the J call TRBJ1-1, with D possibly matching TRBD1 (5 bases). V lost 5 bases to trimming and J lost 0 bases, with 13 bases between them. The CDR3 spans 15 residues. CDR3 sequence (DNA): TGTGCCAGCAGTCCCGTCGGGGGGATGAACACTGAAGCTTTCTTT. It translates to CASSPVGGMNTEAFF.

This clonotype was seen many times. V usage is TRBV5-5 and J usage is TRBJ1-6, with D maybe TRBD1 (5 bases). V was clipped by 0 bases and J by 7 bases, with 11 bases between them. CDR3 length: 15 residues. Per germline, CDR1 SGHKS and CDR2 YYEKEE (reference sequence). The DNA of the CDR3 is TGTGCCAGCAGCTTGGGGCCCGGGGACAATTCACCCCTCCACTTT. Translation: CASSLGPGDNSPLHF.

CDR3 sequence reads: CASSTLGRTEAFF. Here the CDR3 DNA reads TGTGCCAGCAGTACACTGGGGAGAACTGAAGCTTTCTTT. This chain uses TRBV6-2 or TRBV6-3 with TRBJ1-1; D not certain. The CDR3 consists of 13 residues. Trimming removed 5 bases from V and 5 bases from J, with 12 bases in between. Looked up from germline, CDR1 is MNHEY and CDR2 is SVGEGT.

The rearrangement links TRBV5-1 to TRBJ1-4; 9 bases agree with TRBD1. This CDR3 contains 16 residues. Looked up from germline, CDR1 is SGHRS and CDR2 is YFSETQ. The trim removed 4 bases at V and 7 bases at J, leaving 11 bases unmatched. The CDR3 loop reads CASSPPTGGRGEKLFF. CDR3 bases: TGCGCCAGCAGCCCCCCGACAGGGGGGCGAGGTGAAAAACTGTTTTTT.

This chain connects TRBV29-1 to TRBJ2-3, with 10 bases identical to TRBD1. CDR3 length: 15 residues. Germline-derived CDR1 and CDR2 are SQVTM and ANQGSEA. After removal of 4 bases from V and 5 bases from J, the junction contained 9 bases not matched to a gene. The CDR3 bases are TGCAGCGTTGCGTATACCGGACAGGGGGAAGATACGCAGTATTTT. Translating gives CSVAYTGQGEDTQYF.

The chain uses TRBV12-3 or TRBV12-4 and TRBJ1-5; TRBD1 is a possible D gene (6 bases). Deletions cut 5 bases from V and 5 bases from J, with 10 bases between. CDR3 length: 13 residues. The CDR3 loop is CASSGQSHQPQHF. CDR3 nucleotides: TGTGCCAGCAGTGGACAGTCACATCAGCCCCAGCATTTT.

This clonotype has more than one count but fewer than ten. The CDR3 coding sequence is TGTGCCAGCAGCCAAGATCCAGGGGATGGCAATCAGCCCCAGCATTTT. The encoded protein is CASSQDPGDGNQPQHF. The gene calls are TRBV3-1 and TRBJ1-5; D perhaps matches TRBD1 (6 bases). The CDR3 is made up of 16 amino acids. CDR1 is LGHDT, CDR2 YNNKEL, per germline (reference sequence). V lost 0 bases, J lost 2 bases, and 11 bases lay in between. The full variable domain, its missing parts supplied by reference TRBV3-1 and TRBJ1-5, is DTAVSQTPKYLVTQMGNDKSIKCEQNLGHDTMYWYKQDSKKFLKIMFSYNNKELIINETVPNRFSPKSPDKAHLNLHINSLELGDSAVYFCASSQDPGDGNQPQHFGDGTRLSIL.